What follows are 16 T cell receptor beta chains derived from one specimen sequenced in a study of cytomegalovirus exposure and HLA in healthy donors. It was with 60 Vbeta and 13 Jbeta primers that the PCR ran. Sequencing was performed with immunoSEQ multiplex PCR; in TCRdb, only in-frame clones are kept and a portion is missing. The sample holds fewer than 200,000 clones, approximately 79% seen once. Sequencing was performed on PBMCs. These receptors were collected from a woman in her forties in good health and CMV-seronegative.

The chain has TRBV5-1 and TRBJ2-1, with a tentative D call TRBD2 (6 bases). From germline, CDR1 is SGHRS and CDR2 YFSETQ. The CDR3 length is 15 residues. Trimming removed 3 bases from V and 0 bases from J, with 10 bases in between. CDR3 loop: CASSSPSDSYNEQFF. The CDR3 DNA is TGCGCCAGCAGCTCACCTAGCGACTCCTACAATGAGCAGTTCTTC.

CDR3 coding DNA: TGTGCCATCAGTGAGTGGGCTCCTAGCGGGGGAGCGCACAATGAGCAGTTCTTC. Amino acid sequence: CAISEWAPSGGAHNEQFF. The gene calls are TRBV10-3 and TRBJ2-1; 10 nucleotides line up with TRBD2. The V and J ends lost 1 base and 5 bases, in that order; junction bases with no gene match: 11. The CDR3 spans 18 residues. CDR1 and CDR2 (germline): ENHRY, SYGVKD.

This clone has more than one count but fewer than ten. CDR3 nucleotides: TGTGCCAGCAGCTCACTCGCGGGGCGGGGAGGAAATTCACCCCTCCACTTT. Translated, it gives CASSSLAGRGGNSPLHF. V usage is TRBV7-9 and J usage is TRBJ1-6; D might be TRBD1 (5 bases). Germline V gene data show CDR1 as SEHNR and CDR2 as FQNEAQ (reference sequence). The CDR3 runs to 17 residues. V gave up 4 bases and J gave up 7 bases, with 20 bases separating them.

This clone has just one count. This chain uses TRBV7-2 with TRBJ1-5; D remains unclear. Germline-derived CDR1 and CDR2 are SGHTA and FQGNSA. The CDR3 length is 15 residues. V was pared by 6 bases and J by 0 bases, with 12 bases between. CDR3 loop: CASSPSGNSNQPQHF. The CDR3 DNA follows: TGTGCCAGCAGTCCCAGCGGAAATAGCAATCAGCCCCAGCATTTT.

This rearrangement joins TRBV5-5 to TRBJ1-1, with D perhaps matching TRBD1 (6 bases). The CDR3 has 15 residues. V was clipped by 4 bases and J by 4 bases, with 17 bases between them. Germline assignment: CDR1 SGHKS and CDR2 YYEKEE (reference sequence). The chain's CDR3 is CASSPPAGVSTEAFF. The CDR3 region has the DNA TGTGCCAGCAGCCCCCCTGCAGGGGTTAGCACTGAAGCTTTCTTT.

Notes on this clone: One end of the junction fails to match germline, which may point to a read error. The chain joins TRBV7-9 to TRBJ2-1, with 7 nucleotides matching TRBD1. Germline CDR1 and CDR2: SEHNR and FQNEAQ (reference sequence). This CDR3 contains 16 residues. In DNA, the CDR3 is TGTTCCAGCAGCTTAAAGGGGACAGCCCTCCTTAATGAGCAGTTCTTC. Its translation is CSSSLKGTALLNEQFF.

The chain links TRBV25-1 to TRBJ2-7; 7 bases fit TRBD2. This CDR3 contains 11 residues. Unmatched junction bases numbered 2, after V lost 8 bases and J lost 4 bases. Germline values: CDR1 MGHDK, CDR2 SYGVNS. The CDR3 coding sequence is TGTGCCAGCGGGGGGGGTTACGAGCAGTACTTC. It specifies CASGGGYEQYF.

The CDR3 protein is CSARISSEQFF. In DNA form, the CDR3 reads TGCAGTGCTAGAATTAGCAGTGAGCAGTTCTTC. The chain couples TRBV20-1 to TRBJ2-1; D uncertain. CDR3 length equals 11 residues. V was pared by 2 bases and J by 9 bases, with 8 bases between. The germline V gene encodes CDR1 DFQATT and CDR2 SNEGSKA (reference sequence).

This sequence joins TRBV14 and TRBJ1-1; no firm D call. The germline V gene has CDR1 SGHDN and CDR2 FVKESK. The CDR3 totals 15 residues. V dropped 0 bases and J dropped 3 bases, with 11 bases sitting between them. Written as DNA, the CDR3 is TGTGCCAGCAGCCAAGACGTCAGAGGGTACACTGAAGCTTTCTTT. This translates into CASSQDVRGYTEAFF.

The J gene is TRBJ2-2, the V gene TRBV19, with D perhaps TRBD1 (5 bases). The germline V and J ends were trimmed by 4 bases and 5 bases, with 14 bases remaining between them. CDR3 length equals 15 residues. Germline V gene lookup returns CDR1 LNHDA and CDR2 SQIVND (reference sequence). The CDR3 region is CASSTQTVGTGELFF. The CDR3 DNA follows: TGTGCCAGTAGTACCCAGACAGTTGGGACCGGGGAGCTGTTTTTT.

The chain couples TRBV29-1 to TRBJ2-5; D may be TRBD1 (5 bases). Near its end, the DNA agrees better with TRBJ2-7, so the J call may be wrong. The CDR3 extends over 16 amino acids. From germline, CDR1 is SQVTM and CDR2 ANQGSEA. DNA for the CDR3: TGCAGCGTCCGGCGCCACGATCCAGGGTCCTCCTACGAGCAGTACTTC. Its protein product is CSVRRHDPGSSYEQYF.

This chain connects TRBV5-1 to TRBJ1-4, with D tentatively TRBD1 (5 bases). The length of the CDR3 is 15 residues. V was cut by 4 bases and J by 4 bases, with 14 bases left in between. CDR1 and CDR2 (germline): SGHRS, YFSETQ. The CDR3 DNA follows: TGCGCCAGCAGCCAAACAGGTTCTGGTAATGAAAAACTGTTTTTT. It specifies CASSQTGSGNEKLFF.

V usage is TRBV4-3 and J usage is TRBJ2-7, with TRBD2 matching over 7 bases. The V gene's germline CDR1 is LGHNA and CDR2 YSLEER. The V gene end was trimmed by 4 bases and the J gene end by 1 base; junction bases not matched to a gene: 4. The CDR3 extends over 14 amino acids. The CDR3 nucleotides read TGCGCCAGCAGCCGAACTAGCGTATCCTACGAGCAGTACTTC. This encodes CASSRTSVSYEQYF.

This clone was seen only once. The chain is built from TRBV9 and TRBJ2-1; weak D call: TRBD1 (5 bases). Trimming removed 1 base at V and 7 bases at J, with 21 bases between. The CDR3 is 17 amino acids. Looked up from germline, CDR1 is SGDLS and CDR2 is YYNGEE. Written as DNA, the CDR3 is TGTGCCAGCAGCGTATCACTCTCGTTCGACGGACAAAATGAGCAGTTCTTC. Residues: CASSVSLSFDGQNEQFF.

This sequence joins TRBV6-1 and TRBJ1-1; the D is unclear. CDR1 is MNHNS and CDR2 is SASEGT in the germline V gene. There are 13 residues in the CDR3. Trimming pared 11 bases from V and 1 base from J, leaving 14 bases between. CDR3 sequence reads: CAESSSGNTEAFF. In DNA form, the CDR3 reads TGTGCCGAGTCCTCATCAGGGAACACTGAAGCTTTCTTT.

This clone appeared a few times. V gene TRBV7-3 combines with J gene TRBJ2-1; 8 bases are a match to TRBD2. The CDR3 runs 15 residues. J gave up 7 bases and V 3 bases, and 8 bases lay outside the gene matches. Germline-derived CDR1 and CDR2 are SGHTA and FQGTGA. The CDR3, as DNA: TGTGCCAGCAGCTTGGACGGGAGGGAAAGGAATGAGCAGTTCTTC. Its protein product is CASSLDGRERNEQFF.